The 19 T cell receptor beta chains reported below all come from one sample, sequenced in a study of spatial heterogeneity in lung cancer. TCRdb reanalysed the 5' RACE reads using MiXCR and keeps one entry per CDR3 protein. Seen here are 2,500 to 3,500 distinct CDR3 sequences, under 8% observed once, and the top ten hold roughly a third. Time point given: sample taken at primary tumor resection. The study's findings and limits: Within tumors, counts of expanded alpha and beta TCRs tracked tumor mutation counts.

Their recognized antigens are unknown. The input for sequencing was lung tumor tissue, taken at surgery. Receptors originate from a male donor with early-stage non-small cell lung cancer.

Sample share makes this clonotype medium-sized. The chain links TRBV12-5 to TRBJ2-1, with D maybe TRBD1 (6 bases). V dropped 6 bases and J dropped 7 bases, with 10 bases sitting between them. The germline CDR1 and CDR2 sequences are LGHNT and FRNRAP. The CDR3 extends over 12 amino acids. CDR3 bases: TGTGCTAGTGGAACAGGGTGGAATGAGCAGTTCTTC. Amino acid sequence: CASGTGWNEQFF.

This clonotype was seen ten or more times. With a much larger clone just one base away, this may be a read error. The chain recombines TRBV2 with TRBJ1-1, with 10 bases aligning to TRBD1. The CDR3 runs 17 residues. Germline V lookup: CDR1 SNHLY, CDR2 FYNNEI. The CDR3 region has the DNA TGTGCCAGCAGCTCCATACGGACGACAGGGGGCAACACTGAAGTTTTCTTT. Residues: CASSSIRTTGGNTEVFF.

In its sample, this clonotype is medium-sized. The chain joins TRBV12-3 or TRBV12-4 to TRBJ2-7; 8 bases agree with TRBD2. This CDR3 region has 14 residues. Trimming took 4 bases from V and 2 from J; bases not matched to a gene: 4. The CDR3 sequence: CASSYTSGTYEQYF. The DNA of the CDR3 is TGTGCCAGCAGTTATACTAGCGGAACCTACGAGCAGTACTTC.

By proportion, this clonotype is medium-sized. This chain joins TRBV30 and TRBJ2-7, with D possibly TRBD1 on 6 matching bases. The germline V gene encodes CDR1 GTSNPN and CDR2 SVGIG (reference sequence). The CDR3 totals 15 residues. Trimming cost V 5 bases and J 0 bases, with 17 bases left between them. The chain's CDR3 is CAWGLGGFTSYEQYF. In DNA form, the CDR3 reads TGTGCCTGGGGCCTAGGGGGATTCACCTCCTACGAGCAGTACTTC. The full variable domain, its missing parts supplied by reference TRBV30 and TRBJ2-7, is SQTIHQWPATLVQPVGSPLSLECTVEGTSNPNLYWYRQAAGRGLQLLFYSVGIGQISSEVPQNLSASRPQDRQFILSSKKLLLSDSGFYLCAWGLGGFTSYEQYFGPGTRLTVT.

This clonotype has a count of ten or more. CDR3 loop: CASAVFGQISYEQYF. In DNA form, the CDR3 reads TGTGCCAGCGCGGTATTTGGACAGATCTCCTACGAGCAGTACTTC. The chain employs TRBV6-2 or TRBV6-3 and TRBJ2-7; a weak D match, TRBD1 (6 bases). Germline values: CDR1 MNHEY, CDR2 SVGEGT. The CDR3 is 15 residues long. The V and J ends lost 8 bases and 0 bases respectively, with 17 bases between them.

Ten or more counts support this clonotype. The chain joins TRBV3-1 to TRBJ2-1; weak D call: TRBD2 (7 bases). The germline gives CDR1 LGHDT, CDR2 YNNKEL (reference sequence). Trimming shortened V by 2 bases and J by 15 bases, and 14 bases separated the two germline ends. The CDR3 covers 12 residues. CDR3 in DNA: TGTGCCAGCAGCCAACTGGGGGGGCTTTGGTTCTTC. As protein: CASSQLGGLWFF.

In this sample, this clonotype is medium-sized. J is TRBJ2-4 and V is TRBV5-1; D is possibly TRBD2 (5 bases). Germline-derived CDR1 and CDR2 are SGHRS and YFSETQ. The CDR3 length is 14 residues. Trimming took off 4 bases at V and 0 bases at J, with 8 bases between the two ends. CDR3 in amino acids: CASSPGLAKNIQYF. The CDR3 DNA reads TGCGCCAGCAGCCCCGGACTAGCCAAAAACATTCAGTACTTC.

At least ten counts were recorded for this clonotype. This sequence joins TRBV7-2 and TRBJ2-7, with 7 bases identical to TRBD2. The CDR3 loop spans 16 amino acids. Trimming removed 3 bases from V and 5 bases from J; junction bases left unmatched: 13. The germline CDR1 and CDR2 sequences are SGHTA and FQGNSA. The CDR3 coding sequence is TGTGCCAGCAGCTTGAGGCGGGAGCTGTGGAGCCACGAGCAGTACTTC. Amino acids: CASSLRRELWSHEQYF. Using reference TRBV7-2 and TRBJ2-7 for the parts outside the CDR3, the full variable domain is GAGVSQSPSNKVTEKGKDVELRCDPISGHTALYWYRQSLGQGLEFLIYFQGNSAPDKSGLPSDRFSAERTGGSVSTLTIQRTQQEDSAVYLCASSLRRELWSHEQYFGPGTRLTVT.

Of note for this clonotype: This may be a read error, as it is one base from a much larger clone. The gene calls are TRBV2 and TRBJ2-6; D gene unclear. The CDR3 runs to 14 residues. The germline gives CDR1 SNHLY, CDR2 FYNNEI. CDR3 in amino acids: CAISYSSGANVLTF. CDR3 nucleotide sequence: TGTGCCATCAGTTACAGCTCTGGGGCCAACGTCCTGACTTTC.

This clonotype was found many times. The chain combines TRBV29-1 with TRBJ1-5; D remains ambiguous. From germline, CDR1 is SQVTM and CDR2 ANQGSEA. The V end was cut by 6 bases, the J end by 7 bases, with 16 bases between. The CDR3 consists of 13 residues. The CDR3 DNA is TGCAGCGTCACGACCGACCTCAGGCAGCCCCAGCATTTT. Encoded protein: CSVTTDLRQPQHF.

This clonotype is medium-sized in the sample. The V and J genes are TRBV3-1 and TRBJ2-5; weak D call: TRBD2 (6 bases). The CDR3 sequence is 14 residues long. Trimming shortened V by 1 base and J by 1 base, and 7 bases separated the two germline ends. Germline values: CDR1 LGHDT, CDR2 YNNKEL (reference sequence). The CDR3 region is CASSQGLVQETQYF. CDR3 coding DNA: TGTGCCAGCAGCCAAGGACTAGTCCAAGAGACCCAGTACTTC.

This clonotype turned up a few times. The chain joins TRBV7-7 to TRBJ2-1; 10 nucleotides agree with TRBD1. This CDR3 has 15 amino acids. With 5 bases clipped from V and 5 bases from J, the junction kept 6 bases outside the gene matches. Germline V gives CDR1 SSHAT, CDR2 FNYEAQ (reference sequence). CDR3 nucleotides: TGTGCCAGCAGCCCCGGGACAGGGGTCAACAATGAGCAGTTCTTC. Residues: CASSPGTGVNNEQFF.

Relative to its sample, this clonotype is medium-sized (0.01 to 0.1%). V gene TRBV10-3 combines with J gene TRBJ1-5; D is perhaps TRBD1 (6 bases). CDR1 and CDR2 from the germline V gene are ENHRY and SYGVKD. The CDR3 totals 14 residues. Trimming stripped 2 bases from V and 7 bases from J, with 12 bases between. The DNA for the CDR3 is TGTGCCATCAGTGAGACAGGGAATCGGCAGCCCCAGCATTTT. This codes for CAISETGNRQPQHF.

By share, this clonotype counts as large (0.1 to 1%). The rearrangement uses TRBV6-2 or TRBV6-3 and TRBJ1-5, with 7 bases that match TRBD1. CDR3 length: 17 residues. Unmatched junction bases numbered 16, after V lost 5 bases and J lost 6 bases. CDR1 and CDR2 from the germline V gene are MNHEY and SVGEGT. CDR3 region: CASSALRGRGFGQPQHF. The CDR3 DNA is TGTGCCAGCAGTGCCTTGAGGGGCAGGGGGTTCGGTCAGCCCCAGCATTTT.

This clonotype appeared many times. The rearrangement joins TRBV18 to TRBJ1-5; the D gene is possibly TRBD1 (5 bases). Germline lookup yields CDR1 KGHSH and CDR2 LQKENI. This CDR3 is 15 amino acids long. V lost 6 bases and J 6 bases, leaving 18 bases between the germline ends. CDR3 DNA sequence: TGTGCCAGCTCCCCCGGTGAGGGTGGGGGTCAGCCCCAGCATTTT. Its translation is CASSPGEGGGQPQHF.

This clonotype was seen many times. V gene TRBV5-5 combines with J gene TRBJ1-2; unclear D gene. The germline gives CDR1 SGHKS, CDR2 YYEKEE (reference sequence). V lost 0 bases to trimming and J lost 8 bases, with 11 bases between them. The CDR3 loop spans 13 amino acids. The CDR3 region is CASSLEGSRGYTF. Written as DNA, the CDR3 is TGTGCCAGCAGCTTGGAAGGGAGTCGCGGCTACACCTTC. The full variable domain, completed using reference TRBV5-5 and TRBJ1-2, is DAGVTQSPTHLIKTRGQQVTLRCSPISGHKSVSWYQQVLGQGPQFIFQYYEKEERGRGNFPDRFSARQFPNYSSELNVNALLLGDSALYLCASSLEGSRGYTFGSGTRLTVV.

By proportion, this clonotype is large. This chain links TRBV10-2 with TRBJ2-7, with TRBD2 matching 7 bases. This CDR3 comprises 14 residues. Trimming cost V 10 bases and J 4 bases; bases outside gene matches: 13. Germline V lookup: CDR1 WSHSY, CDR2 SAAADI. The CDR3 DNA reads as TGCGCCACCCACGGGGGGACTCCCGTATACGAGCAGTACTTC. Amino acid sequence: CATHGGTPVYEQYF.

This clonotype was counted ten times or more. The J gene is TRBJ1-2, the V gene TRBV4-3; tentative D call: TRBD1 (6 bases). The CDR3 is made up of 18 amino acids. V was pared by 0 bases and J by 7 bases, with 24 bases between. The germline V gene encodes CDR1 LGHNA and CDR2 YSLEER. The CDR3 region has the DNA TGCGCCAGCAGCCAAGATGGACCATGGGACACCCAAAGGACTGGCTACACCTTC. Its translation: CASSQDGPWDTQRTGYTF.

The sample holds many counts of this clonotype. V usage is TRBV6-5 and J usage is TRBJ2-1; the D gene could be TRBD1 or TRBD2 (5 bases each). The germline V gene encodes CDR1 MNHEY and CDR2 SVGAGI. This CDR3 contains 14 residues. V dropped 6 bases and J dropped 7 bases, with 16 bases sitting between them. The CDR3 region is CASRLEYGANEQFF. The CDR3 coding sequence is TGTGCCAGCAGGTTAGAGTACGGGGCGAATGAGCAGTTCTTC.